This TCR beta chain is drawn from a study of glioma-infiltrating T cells (dated by TCRdb to the mid-2010s). Background for the entire study: TCR alpha- and beta-chain repertoires were sequenced from glioma tissue, non-neoplastic brain tissue and matched peripheral blood mononuclear cells. To measure divergence between tissue and blood T-cell populations, each tissue-infiltrating repertoire was compared with the peripheral blood repertoire of the same patient. Three low-grade glioma patients, fewer than 10 primary glioblastoma patients, and three non-glioma patients who contributed non-neoplastic brain tissue made up the paired cohort.

This clonotype was detected ten times or more. The antigen this receptor binds is unknown. No base quality information exists; no much larger clone differs at one position. What the authors observed across the whole study: Tissue and blood shared very few CDR3 sequences, a result attributed to high CDR3 diversity and limited sampling. Group comparisons rested on small numbers: three non-neoplastic, three low-grade glioma and fewer than ten glioblastoma patients. VJ-independent divergence between tissue and blood was below expectation in non-neoplastic patients but above expectation in all gliomas, especially low-grade gliomas.

TCR alpha and beta CDR3 regions were amplified with the iRepertoire nested amplicon-rescue multiplex PCR (arm-PCR) platform from RNA. The input for one-step reverse transcription and amplification was about 95-450 ng of tissue mRNA or PBMC total RNA. After bead purification, a secondary multiplex PCR added Illumina adapters, and libraries were gel-purified between 200 and 400 bp. Demultiplexing relied on internal 6-nucleotide barcodes carried by the libraries. Sequencing of libraries was performed on an Illumina MiSeq with 2x220 or 2x250 nucleotide paired-end reads. Per the source publication's procedure: Paired reads were merged using FLASH 1.2.11 and were aligned to the GRCh37 human genome using BWA-MEM, after which TRA and TRB reads were extracted. V and J assignment used an IMGT-derived reference of cassette sequences and CDR3 motifs that included pseudogenes. Reads were translated in three frames, and productive CDR3s were defined as those with a C...FGXG motif and no stop codons. A clonotype was defined as a unique combination of a V-J cassette pair and a CDR3 amino acid sequence. Reads were filtered by Hamming distance, with the threshold set by the sequence error rate of each sample in mapped regions. TCRdb trimmed the raw reads at Q25, called clones with MiXCR and kept productive beta chains. Every CDR3 protein is listed once, alongside the most common genes and DNA of its rows. The V and J calls and clone size come from TCRdb's table, not from the authors' own analysis. The sample has fewer than 250,000 distinct CDR3 sequences on record, approximately 30% of them singletons. The ten largest account for 20% to 25% of the sample.

The sequencing input was glioma tissue, nonneoplastic brain tissue, or PBMCs (not recorded which). This receptor was taken from a human donor with low-grade glioma or glioblastoma, undergoing nonglioma brain surgery, or in good health (not recorded which).

The CDR3: CSARVGASGRIPTDTQYF. The sequenced DNA is TGCAGTGCTAGAGTTGGGGCTAGCGGGAGGATCCCCACAGATACGCAGTATTTT. The chain is made from TRBV20-1 and TRBJ2-3, and 11 bases in between align with TRBD2. Trimmed from V: 1 base; trimmed from J: 2 bases; junction bases lacking a gene match: 11. As encoded in the germline V gene (reference sequence), CDR1 is DFQATT while CDR2 is SNEGSKA. Spanning cysteine to phenylalanine, the CDR3 consists of 18 amino acids. Only the CDR3 DNA is retained, 54 bases long and in frame from the first base.